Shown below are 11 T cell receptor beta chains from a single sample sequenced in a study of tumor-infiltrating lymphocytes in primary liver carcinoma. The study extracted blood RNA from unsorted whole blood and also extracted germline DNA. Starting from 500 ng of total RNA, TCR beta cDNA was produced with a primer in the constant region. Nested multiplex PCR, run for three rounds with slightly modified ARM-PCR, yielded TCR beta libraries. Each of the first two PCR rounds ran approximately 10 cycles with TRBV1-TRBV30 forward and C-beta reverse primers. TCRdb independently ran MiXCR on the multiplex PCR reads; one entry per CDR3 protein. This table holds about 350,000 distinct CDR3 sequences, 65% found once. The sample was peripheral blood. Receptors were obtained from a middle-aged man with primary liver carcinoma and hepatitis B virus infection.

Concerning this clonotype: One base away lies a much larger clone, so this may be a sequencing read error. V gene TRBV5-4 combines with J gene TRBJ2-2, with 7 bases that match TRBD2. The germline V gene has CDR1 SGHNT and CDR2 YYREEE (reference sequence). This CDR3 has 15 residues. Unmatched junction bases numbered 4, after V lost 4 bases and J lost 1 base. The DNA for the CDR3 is TGTGCCAGCAGCACGGGACTATTGAACACCGGGGAGCTGTTTTTT. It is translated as CASSTGLLNTGELFF.

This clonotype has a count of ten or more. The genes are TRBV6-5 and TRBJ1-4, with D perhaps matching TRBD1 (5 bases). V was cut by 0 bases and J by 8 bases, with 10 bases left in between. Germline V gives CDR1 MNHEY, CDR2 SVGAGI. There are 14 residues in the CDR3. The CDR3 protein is CASSYSAEGEKLFF. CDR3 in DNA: TGTGCCAGCAGTTACTCGGCGGAGGGGGAAAAACTGTTTTTT.

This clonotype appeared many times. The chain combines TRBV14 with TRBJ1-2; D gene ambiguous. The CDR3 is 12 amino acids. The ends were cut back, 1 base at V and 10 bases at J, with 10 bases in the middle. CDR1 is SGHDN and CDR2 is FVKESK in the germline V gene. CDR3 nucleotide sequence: TGTGCCAGCAGCCAAGGCAACCGAGCCTACACCTTC. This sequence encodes CASSQGNRAYTF.

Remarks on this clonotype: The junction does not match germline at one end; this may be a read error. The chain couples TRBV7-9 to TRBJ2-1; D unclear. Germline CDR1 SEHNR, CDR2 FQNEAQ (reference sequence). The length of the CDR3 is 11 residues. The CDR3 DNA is TGTGCTAGCAGCTTTCTTGATGAGCAGTTCTTC. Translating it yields CASSFLDEQFF.

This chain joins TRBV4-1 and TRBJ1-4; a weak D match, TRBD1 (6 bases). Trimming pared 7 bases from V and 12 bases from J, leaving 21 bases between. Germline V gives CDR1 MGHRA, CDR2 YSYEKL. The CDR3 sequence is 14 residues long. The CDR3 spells CASISWQGNEELFF. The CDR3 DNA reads TGCGCCAGCATATCTTGGCAGGGGAACGAAGAACTGTTTTTT.

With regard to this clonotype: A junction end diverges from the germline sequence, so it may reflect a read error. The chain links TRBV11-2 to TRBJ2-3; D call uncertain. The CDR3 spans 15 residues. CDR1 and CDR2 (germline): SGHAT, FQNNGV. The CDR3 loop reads CASSLGLHGTDTQYF. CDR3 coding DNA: TGTGCAAGCAGCTTAGGGCTACATGGCACAGATACGCAGTATTTT.

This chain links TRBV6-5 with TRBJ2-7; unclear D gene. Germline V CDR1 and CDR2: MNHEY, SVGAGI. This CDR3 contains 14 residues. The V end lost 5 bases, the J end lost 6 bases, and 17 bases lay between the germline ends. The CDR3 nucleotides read TGTGCCAGCAGTCAGACCATGGTCCAAGGCGAGCAGTACTTC. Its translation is CASSQTMVQGEQYF.

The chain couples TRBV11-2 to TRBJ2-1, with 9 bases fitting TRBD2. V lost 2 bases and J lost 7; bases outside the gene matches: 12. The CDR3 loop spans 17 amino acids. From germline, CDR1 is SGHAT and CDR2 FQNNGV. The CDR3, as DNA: TGTGCCAGCAGCTTATCGCGGGGCGGGAGGGCCAGGAATGAGCAGTTCTTC. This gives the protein CASSLSRGGRARNEQFF.

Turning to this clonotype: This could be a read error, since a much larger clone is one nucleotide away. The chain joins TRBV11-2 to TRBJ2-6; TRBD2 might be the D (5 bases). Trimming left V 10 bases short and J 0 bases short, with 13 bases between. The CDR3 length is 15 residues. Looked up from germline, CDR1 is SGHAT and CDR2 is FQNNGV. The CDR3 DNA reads TGTGCCACCAAGCGGCCGCGCTCTGGGGCCAACGTCCTGACTTTC. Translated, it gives CATKRPRSGANVLTF.

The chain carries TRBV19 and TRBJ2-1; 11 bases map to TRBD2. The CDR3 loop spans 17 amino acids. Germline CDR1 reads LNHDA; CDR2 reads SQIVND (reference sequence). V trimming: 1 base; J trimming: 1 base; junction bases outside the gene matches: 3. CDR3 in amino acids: CASSIGTSGSSYNEQFF. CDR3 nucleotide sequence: TGTGCCAGTAGTATAGGCACTAGCGGGAGTTCCTACAATGAGCAGTTCTTC.

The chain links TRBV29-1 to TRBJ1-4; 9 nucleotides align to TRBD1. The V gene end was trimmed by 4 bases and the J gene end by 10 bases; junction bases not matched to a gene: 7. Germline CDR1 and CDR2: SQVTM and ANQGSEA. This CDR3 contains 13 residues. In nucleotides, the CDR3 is TGCAGCGTTGGTACAGGGGGCGTGGGAAAACTGTTTTTT. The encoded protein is CSVGTGGVGKLFF.